These 32 T cell receptor beta chains originate from one sample sequenced in a study of blood T cell repertoires in COVID-19. Here immunoSEQ multiplex PCR was the method, and the copy in TCRdb shows in-frame clones only, minus some. The table shows 250,000 to 400,000 clones, with roughly 90% occurring only once. Source material: peripheral blood. Source of these receptors: a woman aged 30 to 39 with COVID-19, enrolled during active disease.

A few counts support this clone. The CDR3, as DNA: TGTGCCTGGAGTATGGGCAGGGACTATGGCTACACCTTC. As protein: CAWSMGRDYGYTF. The V gene is TRBV30, the J gene TRBJ1-2; perhaps TRBD1 as D (5 bases). The CDR3 runs 13 residues. Germline assignment: CDR1 GTSNPN and CDR2 SVGIG (reference sequence). Between the trimmed V and J ends, which lost 2 bases and 3 bases, there was a span of 10 bases.

This clone was recorded once. J is TRBJ2-7 and V is TRBV9; D is possibly TRBD2 (5 bases). CDR1 SGDLS and CDR2 YYNGEE come from the germline V gene. V dropped 0 bases and J dropped 1 base, with 8 bases sitting between them. The CDR3 runs to 14 residues. The CDR3 bases are TGTGCCAGCAGCGTAGGAGGGAGATCCTACGAGCAGTACTTC. Protein product: CASSVGGRSYEQYF.

This rearrangement joins TRBV3-1 (or the pseudogene TRBV3-2) to TRBJ1-1, with D possibly TRBD1 on 6 matching bases. CDR3 length equals 14 residues. Germline V gene sequence: CDR1 LGHDT, CDR2 YNNKEL (reference sequence). V gave up 2 bases and J gave up 4 bases, with 11 bases separating them. Here the CDR3 DNA reads TGTGCCAGCAGCCAAACAACAGGGAGCACTGAAGCTTTCTTT. Protein product: CASSQTTGSTEAFF.

This clone showed up just a few times. The chain joins TRBV2 to TRBJ2-5; D may be TRBD2 (5 bases). The CDR3 is made up of 13 amino acids. Trimming pared 6 bases from V and 2 bases from J, leaving 10 bases between. Germline-derived CDR1 and CDR2 are SNHLY and FYNNEI. In DNA form, the CDR3 reads TGTGCCAGCAGCGGGAACCTTCAAGAGACCCAGTACTTC. This codes for CASSGNLQETQYF.

V gene TRBV6-4 combines with J gene TRBJ1-1, with D uncertain. This CDR3 has 14 amino acids. Trimming cost V 7 bases and J 2 bases, with 14 bases left between them. Germline loops: CDR1 MRHNA, CDR2 SNTAGT. CDR3 region: CASTPDGSNTEAFF. CDR3 DNA sequence: TGTGCCAGCACCCCCGACGGGTCAAACACTGAAGCTTTCTTT.

V usage is TRBV2 and J usage is TRBJ2-7, with D uncertain. CDR1 is SNHLY and CDR2 is FYNNEI in the germline V gene. The CDR3 is 13 residues long. V was pared by 5 bases and J by 2 bases, with 10 bases between. The DNA for the CDR3 is TGTGCCAGCAGTAGGTCAGGCCCCTACGAGCAGTACTTC. Amino acids: CASSRSGPYEQYF.

In this sample, this clone turned up once. The sample carries other DNA sequences with the same CDR3. V gene TRBV27 combines with J gene TRBJ1-1; no clear D gene. Trimming took off 2 bases at V and 1 base at J, with 8 bases between the two ends. The germline CDR1 and CDR2 sequences are MNHEY and SMNVEV (reference sequence). This CDR3 region has 14 residues. The CDR3 reads CASSLGRGNTEAFF. CDR3 DNA: TGTGCCAGCAGTTTAGGTCGGGGGAACACTGAAGCTTTCTTT.

V gene TRBV30 combines with J gene TRBJ1-5; D is perhaps TRBD1 (5 bases). The CDR3 is 14 residues long. Germline V CDR1 and CDR2: GTSNPN, SVGIG (reference sequence). The V end was cut by 1 base, the J end by 0 bases, with 7 bases between. The CDR3 loop reads CAWSGTLSNQPQHF. The CDR3 DNA reads TGTGCCTGGAGTGGGACACTTAGCAATCAGCCCCAGCATTTT.

The V gene is TRBV18, the J gene TRBJ2-3, with a tentative D call TRBD2 (5 bases). There are 15 residues in the CDR3. In germline, CDR1 is KGHSH, CDR2 LQKENI. V was shortened by 3 bases and J by 0 bases, with 10 bases between the two germline ends. CDR3 loop: CASSPPSRSTDTQYF. The CDR3 region has the DNA TGTGCCAGCTCACCGCCTAGCAGAAGCACAGATACGCAGTATTTT.

V gene TRBV28 combines with J gene TRBJ1-1; TRBD1 matches 10 bases. Germline-derived CDR1 and CDR2 are MDHEN and SYDVKM. This CDR3 region has 16 residues. The V and J ends lost 4 bases and 6 bases, in that order; junction bases with no gene match: 11. The CDR3 DNA sequence: TGTGCCAGCAGTTCACCCGGGACAGGGGATGTGTCTGAAGCTTTCTTT. It specifies CASSSPGTGDVSEAFF.

The chain carries TRBV5-1 and TRBJ2-3; D is uncertain. With 3 bases removed from V and 2 bases from J, the gap between germline ends came to 4 bases. In germline, CDR1 is SGHRS, CDR2 YFSETQ. The length of the CDR3 is 12 residues. The CDR3 protein is CASSYTTDTQYF. CDR3 coding DNA: TGCGCCAGCAGCTACACCACAGATACGCAGTATTTT.

This chain links TRBV6-6 with TRBJ1-5, with D possibly matching TRBD1 (5 bases). CDR1 and CDR2 (germline): MNHNY, SVGAGI (reference sequence). This CDR3 has 16 residues. Trimming removed 2 bases from V and 8 bases from J, with 19 bases in between. The CDR3 reads CASSYGRTGLEKPQHF. The CDR3 DNA reads TGTGCCAGCAGTTACGGGCGCACAGGCCTTGAGAAGCCCCAGCATTTT.

This clone occurred a few times. The chain carries TRBV11-2 and TRBJ2-5; a weak D match, TRBD1 (6 bases). Germline CDR1 SGHAT, CDR2 FQNNGV. This CDR3 region has 12 residues. V lost 5 bases and J 5 bases, leaving 9 bases between the germline ends. CDR3: CASSPGDETQYF. Written as DNA, the CDR3 is TGTGCCAGCAGCCCAGGGGATGAGACCCAGTACTTC.

J is TRBJ1-2 and V is TRBV7-2, with a possible D match to TRBD1 (6 bases). V was trimmed by 5 bases and J by 4 bases, leaving 11 bases between them. Germline-derived CDR1 and CDR2 are SGHTA and FQGNSA. The CDR3 runs 13 residues. CDR3 sequence: CASSVSTGYGYTF. The CDR3 nucleotides read TGTGCCAGCAGCGTATCGACAGGCTATGGCTACACCTTC. Combining the CDR3 with reference TRBV7-2 and TRBJ1-2 gives the whole variable domain GAGVSQSPSNKVTEKGKDVELRCDPISGHTALYWYRQSLGQGLEFLIYFQGNSAPDKSGLPSDRFSAERTGGSVSTLTIQRTQQEDSAVYLCASSVSTGYGYTFGSGTRLTVV.

This chain links TRBV19 with TRBJ2-5, with D tentatively TRBD2 (6 bases). V was pared by 5 bases and J by 2 bases, with 15 bases between. This CDR3 is 15 amino acids long. CDR1 and CDR2 from the germline V gene are LNHDA and SQIVND (reference sequence). The CDR3 DNA reads TGTGCCAGTAGTTCACCCGGGACTCTTCAAGAGACCCAGTACTTC. It translates to CASSSPGTLQETQYF.

This clone was found once. Other DNA variants within this sample encode the same CDR3. The chain links TRBV18 to TRBJ2-5; D gene uncertain. There are 13 residues in the CDR3. CDR1 is KGHSH, CDR2 LQKENI, per germline. Trimming shortened V by 2 bases and J by 2 bases, and 6 bases separated the two germline ends. CDR3 bases: TGTGCCAGCTCACCAGGGCAGCAAGAGACCCAGTACTTC. Translating gives CASSPGQQETQYF. Drawing the rest from reference TRBV18 and TRBJ2-5, the complete variable domain is NAGVMQNPRHLVRRRGQEARLRCSPMKGHSHVYWYRQLPEEGLKFMVYLQKENIIDESGMPKERFSAEFPKEGPSILRIQQVVRGDSAAYFCASSPGQQETQYFGPGTRLLVL.

This clone is a singleton in its sample. The rearrangement links TRBV20-1 to TRBJ2-2, with D uncertain. Germline assignment: CDR1 DFQATT and CDR2 SNEGSKA (reference sequence). The CDR3 has 10 amino acids. Here the CDR3 DNA reads TGCGGTTACCGAGCCGGGGAGCTGTTTTTT. Translation gives CGYRAGELFF.

The chain employs TRBV3-1 (or the pseudogene TRBV3-2) and TRBJ1-6; 11 bases map to TRBD1. J lost 7 bases, V lost 4 bases, and 6 bases had no gene match. The CDR3 loop spans 16 amino acids. Germline assignment: CDR1 LGHDT and CDR2 YNNKEL (reference sequence). The chain's CDR3 is CASSPRRTGGNSPLHF. The DNA of the CDR3 is TGTGCCAGCAGCCCCAGGAGGACAGGGGGCAATTCACCCCTCCACTTT.

The chain employs TRBV6-6 and TRBJ1-1, with 8 nucleotides matching TRBD1. The J segment lost 6 bases and the V segment lost 6 bases, leaving 6 bases of the junction unmatched. Per germline, CDR1 MNHNY and CDR2 SVGAGI (reference sequence). The CDR3 has 13 residues. The CDR3 DNA sequence: TGTGCCAGCAGCCCGACAGGGGCGCCTGAAGCTTTCTTT. It codes for CASSPTGAPEAFF.

The chain uses TRBV29-1 and TRBJ1-5; a weak D match, TRBD1 (6 bases). CDR1 is SQVTM and CDR2 is ANQGSEA in the germline V gene. The V end was cut by 4 bases, the J end by 11 bases, with 15 bases between. The CDR3 length is 12 residues. DNA for the CDR3: TGCAGCGTTGCATCTCAGGGGCAAACCCAGCATTTT. As protein: CSVASQGQTQHF.

The chain joins TRBV6-5 to TRBJ2-7; 8 nucleotides align to TRBD1. Germline CDR1 reads MNHEY; CDR2 reads SVGAGI. The V gene end was trimmed by 6 bases and the J gene end by 2 bases; junction bases not matched to a gene: 6. The CDR3 runs to 14 residues. For the CDR3, the DNA is TGTGCCAGCAGAACGACAGGGGAAACCTACGAGCAGTACTTC. This sequence encodes CASRTTGETYEQYF.

The genes are TRBV6-5 and TRBJ1-1; perhaps TRBD1 as D (6 bases). Per the germline V gene, CDR1 is MNHEY and CDR2 is SVGAGI. This CDR3 spans 14 amino acids. Trimming removed 8 bases from V and 4 bases from J, with 17 bases in between. CDR3 sequence (DNA): TGTGCCAGCCAAGGGCTAAGGGGGAGCACTGAAGCTTTCTTT. Encoded protein: CASQGLRGSTEAFF.

There are a few counts of this clone. The V gene is TRBV5-4, the J gene TRBJ1-1; TRBD1 agrees at 9 bases. The CDR3 sequence is 15 residues long. V lost 4 bases and J lost 6; bases outside the gene matches: 10. Germline V lookup: CDR1 SGHNT, CDR2 YYREEE (reference sequence). CDR3 bases: TGTGCCAGCAGCATTGAGACAGGGGGTTTAGCTGAAGCTTTCTTT. Translated, it gives CASSIETGGLAEAFF.

In this sample, this clone turned up a few times. The rearrangement joins TRBV28 to TRBJ1-1, with 10 nucleotides matching TRBD1. The junction had 19 bases not matched to a gene; V was cut back by 7 bases and J by 11 bases. CDR3 length equals 16 residues. Germline lookup yields CDR1 MDHEN and CDR2 SYDVKM. The CDR3, as DNA: TGTGCCAGCACCGGACCGGGACAGGGGAACATTTTTGCGGCTTTCTTT. Translating gives CASTGPGQGNIFAAFF.

Concerning this clone itself: The same CDR3 also results from other DNA sequences found in this sample. The CDR3 loop is CASSGQGRNTIYF. CDR3 DNA: TGTGCCAGTAGCGGACAGGGGAGAAACACCATATATTTT. V is TRBV19 and J is TRBJ1-3; TRBD1 matches at 9 bases. Germline V CDR1 and CDR2: LNHDA, SQIVND (reference sequence). V shed 6 bases and J 5 bases; nucleotides not matched to a gene: 2. This CDR3 contains 13 residues.

The V gene is TRBV5-6, the J gene TRBJ2-5; tentative D call: TRBD2 (6 bases). V gave up 0 bases and J gave up 1 base, with 7 bases separating them. Per the germline V gene, CDR1 is SGHDT and CDR2 is YYEEEE. The CDR3 spans 14 residues. CDR3 amino acids: CASSLVAAQETQYF. For the CDR3, the DNA is TGTGCCAGCAGCTTGGTAGCGGCCCAAGAGACCCAGTACTTC.

The chain joins TRBV12-3 or TRBV12-4 to TRBJ2-1; D not certain. The V gene lost 4 bases and the J gene lost 4 bases, with 8 bases spanning the gap. The CDR3 is 13 amino acids. CDR3 sequence: CASSSQVYNEQFF. The CDR3 DNA reads as TGTGCCAGCAGTTCCCAGGTATACAATGAGCAGTTCTTC.

This chain links TRBV28 with TRBJ1-2, with D maybe TRBD1 (6 bases). The CDR3 has 11 residues. Between the trimmed V and J ends, which lost 8 bases and 6 bases, there was a span of 10 bases. Germline lookup yields CDR1 MDHEN and CDR2 SYDVKM. The CDR3 region has the DNA TGTGCCAGCGGCCGGGACAATGGCTACACCTTC. Translating it yields CASGRDNGYTF.

The gene calls are TRBV7-2 and TRBJ1-4, with D hard to call. V was clipped by 5 bases and J by 8 bases, with 24 bases between them. CDR1 and CDR2 (germline): SGHTA, FQGNSA. The CDR3 length is 17 residues. CDR3 in amino acids: CASSPRRYVKHEEKLFF. In DNA form, the CDR3 reads TGTGCCAGCAGCCCTCGGAGATACGTGAAGCATGAGGAAAAACTGTTTTTT. Full variable domain (outside the CDR3, taken from reference TRBV7-2 and TRBJ1-4): GAGVSQSPSNKVTEKGKDVELRCDPISGHTALYWYRQSLGQGLEFLIYFQGNSAPDKSGLPSDRFSAERTGGSVSTLTIQRTQQEDSAVYLCASSPRRYVKHEEKLFFGSGTQLSVL.

The chain employs TRBV28 and TRBJ1-2, with a tentative D call TRBD1 (6 bases). The germline V gene has CDR1 MDHEN and CDR2 SYDVKM. Deletions cut 3 bases from V and 7 bases from J, with 18 bases between. This CDR3 has 15 amino acids. The CDR3 loop reads CASSLNLGGGGGYTF. CDR3 DNA: TGTGCCAGCAGTTTGAATTTGGGAGGGGGAGGTGGCTACACCTTC.

The chain has TRBV18 and TRBJ1-1; no firm D call. V was trimmed by 5 bases and J by 1 base, leaving 17 bases between them. Germline CDR1 reads KGHSH; CDR2 reads LQKENI. CDR3 length: 16 amino acids. The CDR3 sequence is CASSSSSTETNTEAFF. In DNA form, the CDR3 reads TGTGCCAGCTCATCTTCTTCAACAGAAACGAACACTGAAGCTTTCTTT.

The chain employs TRBV9 and TRBJ2-4; 15 bases are shared with TRBD2. Germline V CDR1 and CDR2: SGDLS, YYNGEE. The CDR3 runs to 21 residues. V lost 3 bases to trimming and J lost 7 bases; unmatched junction nucleotides: 20. The CDR3 here is CASSARGGGPGLAGGVNIQYF. DNA for the CDR3: TGTGCCAGCAGCGCCCGTGGAGGGGGACCGGGACTAGCGGGAGGAGTGAACATTCAGTACTTC.